This T cell receptor (beta chain) comes out of a study of spatial heterogeneity in lung cancer. About the research overall: Alpha-chain sequences were detected in numbers that were consistently lower than beta-chain sequences.

This clonotype was counted ten times or more. V lost 5 bases to trimming and J lost 4 bases; unmatched junction nucleotides: 8. CDR1 and CDR2 (germline): SGHVS, FQNEAQ. The CDR3 extends over 14 amino acids. Time point of the sample: sample taken at primary tumor resection. Unsorted samples of tumor, nontumor lung or frozen PBMC had their whole RNA sequenced. On each TCR cDNA molecule, a unique molecular identifier was present. One entry per CDR3 protein, called by TCRdb with MiXCR from the 5' RACE reads. The table has some 11,000 distinct CDR3 sequences, 3.9% seen once. The sample in question was normal lung tissue next to the tumor, obtained at surgery. The sequence was collected from a male donor with early-stage non-small cell lung cancer. The V and J genes are TRBV7-8 and TRBJ2-7, with 7 bases that match TRBD1. CDR3 coding DNA: TGTGCCAGCAGCCCCCGGGACAGTTGGTACGAGCAGTACTTC. It codes for CASSPRDSWYEQYF.